This T cell receptor beta chain was captured in a study of blood T cell repertoires in COVID-19. Study-wide background: The cDNA or gDNA used as material had been derived from T cells, B-cell-depleted T cells, or PBMCs.

This table comes from immunoSEQ multiplex PCR, and its TCRdb copy is limited to in-frame clones, with some not included. Here the sample spans some 350,000 clones, around four fifths being singletons. Sequencing used peripheral blood. This clonotype was obtained from a man aged 30 to 45 with active or convalescent COVID-19.

Written as DNA, the CDR3 is TGTGCCAGCAGTTCCGCAGGGAAAAGCTACACCTTC. It yields the protein CASSSAGKSYTF. V usage is TRBV28 and J usage is TRBJ1-2, with D possibly TRBD1 on 5 matching bases. CDR3 length equals 12 residues. V gave up 4 bases and J gave up 9 bases, with 12 bases separating them. Germline V gene data show CDR1 as MDHEN and CDR2 as SYDVKM.